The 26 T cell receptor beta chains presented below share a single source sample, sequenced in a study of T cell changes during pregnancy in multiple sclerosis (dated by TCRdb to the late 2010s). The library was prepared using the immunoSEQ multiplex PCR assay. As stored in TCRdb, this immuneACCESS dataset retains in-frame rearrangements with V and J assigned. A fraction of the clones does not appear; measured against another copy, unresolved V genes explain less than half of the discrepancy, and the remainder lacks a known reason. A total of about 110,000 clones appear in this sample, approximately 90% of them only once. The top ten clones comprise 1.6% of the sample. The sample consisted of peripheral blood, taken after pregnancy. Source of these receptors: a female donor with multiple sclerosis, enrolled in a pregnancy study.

The CDR3 DNA reads as TGCGCCAGCAGCGCGAGCGGGGGGTCCGTAAGGGAGACCCAGTACTTC. This sequence encodes CASSASGGSVRETQYF. The chain carries TRBV5-1 and TRBJ2-5, with 9 nucleotides matching TRBD2. The junction had 12 bases not matched to a gene; V was cut back by 4 bases and J by 5 bases. CDR1 SGHRS and CDR2 YFSETQ come from the germline V gene. The CDR3 loop spans 16 amino acids. Drawing the rest from reference TRBV5-1 and TRBJ2-5, the complete variable domain is KAGVTQTPRYLIKTRGQQVTLSCSPISGHRSVSWYQQTPGQGLQFLFEYFSETQRNKGNFPGRFSGRQFSNSRSEMNVSTLELGDSALYLCASSASGGSVRETQYFGPGTRLLVL.

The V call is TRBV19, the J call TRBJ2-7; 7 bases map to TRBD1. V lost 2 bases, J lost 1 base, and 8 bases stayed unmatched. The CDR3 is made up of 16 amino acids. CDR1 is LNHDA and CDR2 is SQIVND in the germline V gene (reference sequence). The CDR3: CASSIFVTGNSYEQYF. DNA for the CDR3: TGTGCCAGTAGTATATTTGTGACAGGGAATTCCTACGAGCAGTACTTC.

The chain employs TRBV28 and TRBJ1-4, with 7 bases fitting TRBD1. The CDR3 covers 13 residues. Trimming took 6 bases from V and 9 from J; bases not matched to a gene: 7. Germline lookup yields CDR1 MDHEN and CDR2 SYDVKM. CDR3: CASRKGATKKLFF. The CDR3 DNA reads TGTGCCAGCAGAAAGGGGGCAACTAAAAAACTGTTTTTT.

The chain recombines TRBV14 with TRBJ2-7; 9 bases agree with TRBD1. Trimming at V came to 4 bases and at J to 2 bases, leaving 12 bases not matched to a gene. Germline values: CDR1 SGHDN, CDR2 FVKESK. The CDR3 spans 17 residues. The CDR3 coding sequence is TGTGCCAGCAGCCTAAACTCCGGGACAGGGATGGCCTACGAGCAGTACTTC. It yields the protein CASSLNSGTGMAYEQYF.

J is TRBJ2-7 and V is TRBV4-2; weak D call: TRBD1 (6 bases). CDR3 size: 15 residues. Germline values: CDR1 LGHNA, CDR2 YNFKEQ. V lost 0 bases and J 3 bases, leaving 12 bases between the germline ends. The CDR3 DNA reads TGTGCCAGCAGCCAAGATTCGACAGGTATCTACGAGCAGTACTTC. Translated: CASSQDSTGIYEQYF.

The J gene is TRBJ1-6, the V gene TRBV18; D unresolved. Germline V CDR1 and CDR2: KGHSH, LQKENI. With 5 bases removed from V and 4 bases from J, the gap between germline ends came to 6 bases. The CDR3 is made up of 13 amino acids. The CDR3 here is CASSVGYNSPLHF. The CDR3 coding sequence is TGTGCCAGCTCAGTCGGGTATAATTCACCCCTCCACTTT.

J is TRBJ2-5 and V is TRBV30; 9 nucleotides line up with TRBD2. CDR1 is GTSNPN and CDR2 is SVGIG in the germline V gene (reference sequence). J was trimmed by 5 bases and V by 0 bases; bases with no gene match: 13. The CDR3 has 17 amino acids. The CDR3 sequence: CAWSVRQTSGRGETQYF. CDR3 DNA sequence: TGTGCCTGGAGTGTACGGCAGACTAGCGGTAGAGGGGAGACCCAGTACTTC.

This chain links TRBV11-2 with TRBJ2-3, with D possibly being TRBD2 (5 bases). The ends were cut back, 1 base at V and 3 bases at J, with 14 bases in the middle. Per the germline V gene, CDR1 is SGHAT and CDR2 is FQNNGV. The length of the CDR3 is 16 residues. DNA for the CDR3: TGTGCCAGCAGCTTAGGTACAGTCGGCGGGACAGATACGCAGTATTTT. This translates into CASSLGTVGGTDTQYF.

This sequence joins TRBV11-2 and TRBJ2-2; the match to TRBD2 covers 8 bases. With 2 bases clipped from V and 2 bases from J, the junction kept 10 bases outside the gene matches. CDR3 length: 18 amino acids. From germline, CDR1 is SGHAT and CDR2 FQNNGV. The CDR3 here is CASSLRFAGGLNTGELFF. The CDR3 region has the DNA TGTGCCAGCAGCTTAAGATTTGCGGGGGGCCTCAACACCGGGGAGCTGTTTTTT.

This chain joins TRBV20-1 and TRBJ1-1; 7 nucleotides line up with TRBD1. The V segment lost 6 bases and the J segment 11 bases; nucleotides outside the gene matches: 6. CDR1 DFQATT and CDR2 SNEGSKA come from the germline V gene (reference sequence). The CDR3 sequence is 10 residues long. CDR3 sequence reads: CSATGTVAFF. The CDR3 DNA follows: TGCAGTGCCACCGGGACAGTTGCTTTCTTT.

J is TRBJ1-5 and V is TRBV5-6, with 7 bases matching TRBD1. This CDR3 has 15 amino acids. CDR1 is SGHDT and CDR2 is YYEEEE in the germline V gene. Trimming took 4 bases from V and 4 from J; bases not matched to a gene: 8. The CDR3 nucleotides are TGTGCCAGCAGCCCTCGACAGGGTCCGAATCAGCCCCAGCATTTT. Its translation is CASSPRQGPNQPQHF.

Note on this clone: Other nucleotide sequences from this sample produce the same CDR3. The CDR3 coding sequence is TGTGCCAGCAGTTCAGGACAGGGTAGGGATCAGCCCCAGCATTTT. Protein sequence: CASSSGQGRDQPQHF. V usage is TRBV28 and J usage is TRBJ1-5; 8 nucleotides align to TRBD1. Germline lookup yields CDR1 MDHEN and CDR2 SYDVKM. This CDR3 comprises 15 residues. The J segment lost 5 bases and the V segment lost 4 bases, leaving 7 bases of the junction unmatched.

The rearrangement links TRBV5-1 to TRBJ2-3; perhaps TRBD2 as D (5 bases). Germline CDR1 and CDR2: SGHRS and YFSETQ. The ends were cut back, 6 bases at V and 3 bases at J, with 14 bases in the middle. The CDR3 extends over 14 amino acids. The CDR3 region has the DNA TGCGCCAGCAAATCTAGCCCGGGGACAGATACGCAGTATTTT. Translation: CASKSSPGTDTQYF.

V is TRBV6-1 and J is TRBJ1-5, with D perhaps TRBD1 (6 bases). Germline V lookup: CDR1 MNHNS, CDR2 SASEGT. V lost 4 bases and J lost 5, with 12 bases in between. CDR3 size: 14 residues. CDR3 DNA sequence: TGTGCCAGCAGTGGACCGACAGGCTATCAGCCCCAGCATTTT. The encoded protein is CASSGPTGYQPQHF.

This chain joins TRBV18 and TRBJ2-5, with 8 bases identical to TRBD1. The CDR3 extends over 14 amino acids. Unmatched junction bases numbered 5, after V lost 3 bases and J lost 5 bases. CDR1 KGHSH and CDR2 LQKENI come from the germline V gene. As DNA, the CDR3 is TGTGCCAGCTCACCGACAGGGGAGAGGGAGACCCAGTACTTC. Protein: CASSPTGERETQYF.

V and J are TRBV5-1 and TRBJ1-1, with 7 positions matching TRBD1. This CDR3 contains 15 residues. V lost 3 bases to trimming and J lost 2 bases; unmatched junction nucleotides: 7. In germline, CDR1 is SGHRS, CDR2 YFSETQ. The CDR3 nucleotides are TGCGCCAGCAGCTCACGTGGGGACAGAAACACTGAAGCTTTCTTT. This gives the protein CASSSRGDRNTEAFF.

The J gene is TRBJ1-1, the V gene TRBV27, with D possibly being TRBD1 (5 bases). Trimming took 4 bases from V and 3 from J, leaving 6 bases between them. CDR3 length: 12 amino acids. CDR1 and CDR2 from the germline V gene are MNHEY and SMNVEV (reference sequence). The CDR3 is CASSSGYTEAFF. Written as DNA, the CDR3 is TGTGCCAGCAGTTCAGGGTACACTGAAGCTTTCTTT.

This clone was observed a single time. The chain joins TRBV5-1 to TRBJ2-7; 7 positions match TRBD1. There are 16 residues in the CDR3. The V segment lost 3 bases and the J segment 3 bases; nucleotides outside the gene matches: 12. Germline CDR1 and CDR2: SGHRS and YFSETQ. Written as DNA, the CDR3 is TGCGCCAGCAGCTCGATTGACCTAACAGGGGACTACGAGCAGTACTTC. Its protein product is CASSSIDLTGDYEQYF. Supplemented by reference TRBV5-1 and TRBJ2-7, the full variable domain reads KAGVTQTPRYLIKTRGQQVTLSCSPISGHRSVSWYQQTPGQGLQFLFEYFSETQRNKGNFPGRFSGRQFSNSRSEMNVSTLELGDSALYLCASSSIDLTGDYEQYFGPGTRLTVT.

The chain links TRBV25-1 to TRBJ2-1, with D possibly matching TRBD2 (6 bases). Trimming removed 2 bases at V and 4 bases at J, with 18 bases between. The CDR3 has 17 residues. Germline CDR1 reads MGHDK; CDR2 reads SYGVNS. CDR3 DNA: TGTGCCAGCAGTGAAAGGGGAGGTCTGGGGCTATACAATGAGCAGTTCTTC. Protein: CASSERGGLGLYNEQFF. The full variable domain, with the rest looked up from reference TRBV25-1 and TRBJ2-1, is EADIYQTPRYLVIGTGKKITLECSQTMGHDKMYWYQQDPGMELHLIHYSYGVNSTEKGDLSSESTVSRIRTEHFPLTLESARPSHTSQYLCASSERGGLGLYNEQFFGPGTRLTVL.

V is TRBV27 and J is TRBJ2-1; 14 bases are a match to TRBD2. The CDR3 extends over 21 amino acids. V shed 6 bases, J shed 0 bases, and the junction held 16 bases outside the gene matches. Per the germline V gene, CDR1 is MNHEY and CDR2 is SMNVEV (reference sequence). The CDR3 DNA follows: TGTGCCAGCAGCCTAAGGTTTCCCGGGACTAGCGGGAGCCTCTCCTACAATGAGCAGTTCTTC. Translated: CASSLRFPGTSGSLSYNEQFF.

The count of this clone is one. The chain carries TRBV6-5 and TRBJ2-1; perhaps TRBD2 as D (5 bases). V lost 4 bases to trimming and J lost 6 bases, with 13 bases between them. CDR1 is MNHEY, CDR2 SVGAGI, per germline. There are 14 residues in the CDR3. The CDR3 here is CASSFALSGNEQFF. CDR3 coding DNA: TGTGCCAGCAGTTTCGCCCTAAGCGGCAATGAGCAGTTCTTC.

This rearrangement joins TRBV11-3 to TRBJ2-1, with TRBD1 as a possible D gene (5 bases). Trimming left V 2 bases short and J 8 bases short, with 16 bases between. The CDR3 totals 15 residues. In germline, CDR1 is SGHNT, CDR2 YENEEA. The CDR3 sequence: CASSLHPTQGYEQFF. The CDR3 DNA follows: TGTGCCAGCAGCTTACACCCCACTCAGGGATATGAGCAGTTCTTC.

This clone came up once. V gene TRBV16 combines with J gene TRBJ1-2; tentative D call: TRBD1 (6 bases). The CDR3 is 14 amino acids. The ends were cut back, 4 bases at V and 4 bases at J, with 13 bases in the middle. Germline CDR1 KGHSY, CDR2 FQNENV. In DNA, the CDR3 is TGTGCCAGCAGCCGGGCGGACAGCCTCTATGGCTACACCTTC. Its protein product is CASSRADSLYGYTF.

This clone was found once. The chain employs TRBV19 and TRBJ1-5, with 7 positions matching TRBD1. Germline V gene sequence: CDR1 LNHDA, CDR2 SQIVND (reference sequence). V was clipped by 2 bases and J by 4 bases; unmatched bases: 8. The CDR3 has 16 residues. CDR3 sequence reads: CASSIRVAGGNQPQHF. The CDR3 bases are TGTGCCAGTAGTATAAGGGTGGCAGGGGGGAATCAGCCCCAGCATTTT.

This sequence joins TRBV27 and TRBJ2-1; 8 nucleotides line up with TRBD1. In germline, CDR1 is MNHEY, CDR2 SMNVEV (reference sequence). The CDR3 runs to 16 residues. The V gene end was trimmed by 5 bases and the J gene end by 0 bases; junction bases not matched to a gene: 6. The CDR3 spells CASSPRQGSSYNEQFF. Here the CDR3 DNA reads TGTGCCAGCAGTCCCCGACAGGGGAGCTCCTACAATGAGCAGTTCTTC.

CDR3 region: CASLNRDTYEQYF. CDR3 coding DNA: TGTGCCAGCCTCAACAGGGACACCTACGAGCAGTACTTC. V and J are TRBV27 and TRBJ2-7; D perhaps matches TRBD1 (6 bases). Per the germline V gene, CDR1 is MNHEY and CDR2 is SMNVEV (reference sequence). Between the trimmed V and J ends, which lost 8 bases and 2 bases, there was a span of 13 bases. CDR3 size: 13 residues.